The 26 T cell receptor beta chains in this list originate from one sample, sequenced in a study of T cell clonality in common variable immunodeficiency. This table comes from immunoSEQ multiplex PCR, and its TCRdb copy is limited to in-frame clones, with some not included. This sample comprises more than 35,000 clones, none seen once only. Sequencing input: peripheral blood mononuclear cells. These receptors all come from a person between 18 and 75 years old in good health.

Many counts were recorded for this clone. The read ends 3 residues before the CDR3 terminus; that terminus is restored from the germline J gene. The chain combines TRBV19 with TRBJ2-3, with 8 bases that match TRBD2. The CDR3 is 15 amino acids. The V and J ends lost 6 bases and 6 bases, in that order; junction bases with no gene match: 11. CDR1 and CDR2 from the germline V gene are LNHDA and SQIVND (reference sequence). The CDR3 loop reads CASSEPGLGGDTQYF. The CDR3 bases that were read are TGTGCCAGTAGCGAGCCGGGACTAGGAGGGGATACG. Complete variable domain (other parts from reference TRBV19 and TRBJ2-3): DGGITQSPKYLFRKEGQNVTLSCEQNLNHDAMYWYRQDPGQGLRLIYYSQIVNDFQKGDIAEGYSVSREKKESFPLTVTSAQKNPTAFYLCASSEPGLGGDTQYFGPGTRLTVL.

This clone was seen ten or more times. Read coverage stops 3 residues before the CDR3 terminus; the germline J gene supplies the remainder. The V gene is TRBV19, the J gene TRBJ1-4; D call uncertain. Germline V gene sequence: CDR1 LNHDA, CDR2 SQIVND (reference sequence). The V gene lost 3 bases and the J gene lost 5 bases, with 10 bases spanning the gap. This CDR3 contains 14 residues. The sequenced CDR3 bases are TGTGCCAGTAGTATTGCCAGGAAAAATGAAAAA. Translated, it gives CASSIARKNEK. The entire CDR3 sequence reads CASSIARKNEKLFF.

This clone was recorded at least ten times. Partial CDR3 DNA: TGTGCCAGCTCACCACAATCCCAGACCCTGGCAGGGCGCACTGAA. As protein: CASSPQSQTLAGRTE. The whole CDR3 reads CASSPQSQTLAGRTEAFF. This sequence joins TRBV18 and TRBJ1-1; a weak D match, TRBD1 (5 bases). The read ends 3 residues before the CDR3 terminus; that terminus is restored from the germline J gene. Per germline, CDR1 KGHSH and CDR2 LQKENI. This CDR3 contains 18 residues. V gave up 1 base and J gave up 4 bases, with 22 bases separating them.

This clone has a count of ten or more. The read stops 3 residues short of the end of the CDR3; the missing end is completed from the germline J gene. The chain is built from TRBV20-1 and TRBJ1-6; 7 bases line up with TRBD1. The CDR3 spans 15 residues. The germline CDR1 and CDR2 sequences are DFQATT and SNEGSKA (reference sequence). J was trimmed by 4 bases and V by 5 bases; bases with no gene match: 8. The CDR3 DNA, read in part, is TGCAGTGCTGCCGCGGGACAGCCTTATAATTCACCC. This translates into CSAAAGQPYNSP. The CDR3, in full, reads CSAAAGQPYNSPLHF.

This clone was picked up many times. The read is 3 residues too short to cover the CDR3 end, so that end is filled in from the germline J gene. V is TRBV18 and J is TRBJ2-1, with D possibly matching TRBD1 (5 bases). Germline values: CDR1 KGHSH, CDR2 LQKENI. The V gene lost 11 bases and the J gene lost 8 bases, with 16 bases spanning the gap. This CDR3 comprises 12 residues. CDR3 protein: CAARGDSDEQFF. CDR3 DNA (partial): TGTGCCGCCCGAGGTGACAGCGATGAG.

This clone was seen repeatedly, ten times or more. The CDR3 end falls 3 residues outside the read, so it is completed with the germline J gene. This rearrangement joins TRBV5-1 to TRBJ2-5; D is possibly TRBD1 (6 bases). CDR3 length: 15 residues. Germline V gives CDR1 SGHRS, CDR2 YFSETQ. Trimming stripped 1 base from V and 2 bases from J, with 12 bases between. CDR3 DNA, as far as it was read: TGCGCCAGCAGCTTGAGGGCAGGGGATCAAGAGACC. This encodes CASSLRAGDQET. The CDR3 as a whole reads CASSLRAGDQETQYF.

This clone showed up many times. The CDR3 end is not reached by the read, which stops 3 residues before it; the germline J gene fills it in. V gene TRBV6-2 or TRBV6-3 combines with J gene TRBJ2-7, with 11 bases lining up with TRBD2. This CDR3 has 13 amino acids. Germline lookup yields CDR1 MNHEY and CDR2 SVGEGT. After removal of 6 bases from V and 6 bases from J, the junction contained 4 bases not matched to a gene. The part of the CDR3 DNA that was read is TGTGCCAGCAGGGGGACTAGCGGAGGCGAG. The encoded protein is CASRGTSGGE. The entire CDR3 protein reads CASRGTSGGEQYF.

This clone was recorded many times. The CDR3 is cut off 3 residues early in the read; its end comes from the germline J gene. This rearrangement joins TRBV7-2 to TRBJ2-7, with a weak D call TRBD2 (6 bases). Between the trimmed V and J ends, which lost 4 bases and 5 bases, there was a span of 15 bases. The V gene's germline CDR1 is SGHTA and CDR2 FQGNSA. The CDR3 sequence is 14 residues long. This CDR3 reads CASSSAGRPHEQYF. Partial CDR3 DNA: TGTGCCAGCAGCTCCGCGGGGAGACCCCACGAG.

Ten or more counts support this clone. The read stops 3 residues short of the end of the CDR3; the missing end is completed from the germline J gene. V and J are TRBV10-3 and TRBJ2-7; D is uncertain. Deletions cut 3 bases from V and 5 bases from J, with 8 bases between. This CDR3 has 12 amino acids. Germline CDR1 and CDR2: ENHRY and SYGVKD. CDR3 protein: CAISDVHNEQYF. The CDR3 DNA, read in part, is TGTGCCATCAGTGATGTGCACAACGAG.

This clone was found many times. The read is 3 residues too short to cover the CDR3 end, so that end is filled in from the germline J gene. The rearrangement joins TRBV19 to TRBJ2-1; 9 nucleotides match TRBD2. This CDR3 spans 16 amino acids. The V and J ends lost 7 bases and 2 bases, in that order; junction bases with no gene match: 9. Germline V CDR1 and CDR2: LNHDA, SQIVND (reference sequence). The CDR3 is CASKSSGTTTYNEQFF. The covered CDR3 bases are TGTGCCAGTAAATCTAGCGGGACGACCACCTACAATGAG.

Ten or more counts support this clone. Read data end 3 residues before the CDR3 end; the end is taken from the germline J gene. The rearrangement joins TRBV27 to TRBJ2-2; perhaps TRBD2 as D (6 bases). Germline-derived CDR1 and CDR2 are MNHEY and SMNVEV (reference sequence). The CDR3 is 16 amino acids. Trimming stripped 1 base from V and 5 bases from J, with 14 bases between. CDR3 DNA, as far as it was read: TGTGCCAGCAGTTTATTCGGGGGAATGGGTACCGGGGAG. Translation gives CASSLFGGMGTGE. The entire CDR3 protein reads CASSLFGGMGTGELFF.

This clone was detected many times. The read is 3 residues too short to cover the CDR3 end, so that end is filled in from the germline J gene. The chain combines TRBV6-4 with TRBJ1-1; 8 bases fit TRBD1. The CDR3 has 14 amino acids. The V gene's germline CDR1 is MRHNA and CDR2 SNTAGT. V trimming: 6 bases; J trimming: 7 bases; junction bases outside the gene matches: 10. CDR3 region: CASSPTGEEGEAFF. Incomplete CDR3 DNA: TGTGCCAGCAGCCCGACAGGGGAAGAGGGTGAA.

This clone has ten or more counts. The missing CDR3 end, 3 residues past where the read stops, is filled in from the germline J gene. The gene calls are TRBV19 and TRBJ2-7, with D possibly being TRBD2 (6 bases). The CDR3 spans 15 residues. Trimming stripped 4 bases from V and 0 bases from J, with 13 bases between. The germline gives CDR1 LNHDA, CDR2 SQIVND (reference sequence). The sequenced part of the CDR3 DNA is TGTGCCAGTAGTACCCGCGGCGGGGCCTCCTACGAG. Translating it yields CASSTRGGASYE. The whole CDR3 protein is CASSTRGGASYEQYF.

This clone was seen many times. The read halts 3 residues ahead of the CDR3 end, with the missing end drawn from the germline J gene. The genes are TRBV7-2 and TRBJ2-1, with TRBD2 identical over 7 bases. V lost 5 bases to trimming and J lost 8 bases; unmatched junction nucleotides: 9. The length of the CDR3 is 14 residues. Germline V gives CDR1 SGHTA, CDR2 FQGNSA. The CDR3 spells CASSKGLGGDEQFF. CDR3 bases read: TGTGCCAGCAGCAAAGGACTAGGAGGGGATGAG.

The sample holds many counts of this clone. Read data end 3 residues before the CDR3 end; the end is taken from the germline J gene. The chain has TRBV20-1 and TRBJ2-2; weak D call: TRBD1 (6 bases). The CDR3 sequence is 13 residues long. V was clipped by 3 bases and J by 7 bases, with 12 bases between them. Germline CDR1 is DFQATT and CDR2 is SNEGSKA (reference sequence). The part of the CDR3 DNA that was read is TGCAGTGCTAGGCGGACAGTAAACGGGGAG. Its protein is CSARRTVNGE. The whole CDR3 sequence reads CSARRTVNGELFF.

There are many counts of this clone. From the germline J gene comes the end of the CDR3, since the read stops 3 residues before it. V and J are TRBV5-1 and TRBJ2-5; weak D call: TRBD1 (5 bases). The CDR3 runs to 15 residues. The germline CDR1 and CDR2 sequences are SGHRS and YFSETQ. Trimming shortened V by 3 bases and J by 0 bases, and 12 bases separated the two germline ends. CDR3 in amino acids: CASSSGSSYQETQYF. CDR3 bases read: TGCGCCAGCAGCTCAGGGTCTTCGTACCAAGAGACC.

This clone was detected many times. The DNA ends 3 residues before the CDR3 does, and the rest of the CDR3 is filled in from the germline J gene. This sequence joins TRBV30 and TRBJ1-2; tentatively, D is TRBD1 (6 bases). Germline V gene lookup returns CDR1 GTSNPN and CDR2 SVGIG (reference sequence). Trimming removed 5 bases from V and 3 bases from J, with 19 bases in between. The CDR3 length is 15 residues. The DNA read from the CDR3 is TGTGCCTGGGGAGAAACAGGGAGTGGGTACTATGGC. It encodes CAWGETGSGYYG. From start to end, the CDR3 is CAWGETGSGYYGYTF.

The sample holds many counts of this clone. Coverage ceases 3 residues before the CDR3 finishes, and the germline J gene fills in the end. V is TRBV28 and J is TRBJ2-7, with 9 bases aligning to TRBD1. The CDR3 length is 14 residues. V shed 6 bases, J shed 2 bases, and the junction held 5 bases outside the gene matches. CDR1 MDHEN and CDR2 SYDVKM come from the germline V gene. CDR3 DNA, as far as it was read: TGTGCCAGCAGAGCCGGGACAGGGACCTACGAG. Residues: CASRAGTGTYE. The entire CDR3 is CASRAGTGTYEQYF. The full variable domain, its missing parts supplied by reference TRBV28 and TRBJ2-7, is DVKVTQSSRYLVKRTGEKVFLECVQDMDHENMFWYRQDPGLGLRLIYFSYDVKMKEKGDIPEGYSVSREKKERFSLILESASTNQTSMYLCASRAGTGTYEQYFGPGTRLTVT.

This clone was recorded at least ten times. Coverage ceases 3 residues before the CDR3 finishes, and the germline J gene fills in the end. The chain is built from TRBV29-1 and TRBJ1-2, with a tentative D call TRBD1 (5 bases). The V end was cut by 4 bases, the J end by 2 bases, with 11 bases between. In germline, CDR1 is SQVTM, CDR2 ANQGSEA. CDR3 length: 13 residues. The sequenced part of the CDR3 DNA is TGCAGCGTTGGGACCGGACAAAACTATGGC. It translates to CSVGTGQNYG. The entire CDR3 protein reads CSVGTGQNYGYTF.

Worth noting for this clone: The read terminates 3 residues before the CDR3 end, so the remaining end is supplied by the germline J gene. The V and J genes are TRBV20-1 and TRBJ2-7; 7 bases are a match to TRBD1. This CDR3 has 15 residues. Germline trimming cut 1 base from V and 0 bases from J; bases unmatched to any gene: 6. Germline CDR1 is DFQATT and CDR2 is SNEGSKA (reference sequence). CDR3 DNA, as far as it was read: TGCAGTGCTAGAGTCTTGGGGGACAGCTCCTACGAG. Its protein is CSARVLGDSSYE. The full CDR3 is CSARVLGDSSYEQYF.

This clone has at least ten counts. The sequenced fragment ends 3 residues before the CDR3 boundary, so the rest is inferred from the germline J gene. The chain recombines TRBV9 with TRBJ1-2; 9 bases agree with TRBD1. The CDR3 runs 16 residues. CDR1 and CDR2 from the germline V gene are SGDLS and YYNGEE. The junction had 7 bases not matched to a gene; V was cut back by 0 bases and J by 4 bases. The DNA read from the CDR3 is TGTGCCAGCAGCGTAGCTTCCGAGACAGGGGGCTATGGC. Translation gives CASSVASETGGYG. The entire CDR3 protein reads CASSVASETGGYGYTF.

This clone is labeled medium-sized (0.01 to 0.1%). Coverage ceases 3 residues before the CDR3 finishes, and the germline J gene fills in the end. The chain is built from TRBV20-1 and TRBJ1-4; TRBD1 aligns across 8 bases. The CDR3 has 15 amino acids. Germline values: CDR1 DFQATT, CDR2 SNEGSKA (reference sequence). The J segment lost 8 bases and the V segment lost 0 bases, leaving 8 bases of the junction unmatched. CDR3 sequence reads: CSARDGGQAEEKLFF. CDR3 bases read: TGCAGTGCTAGAGATGGGGGACAGGCAGAAGAAAAA.

This clone has at least ten counts. With the read ending 3 residues before the CDR3 end, the germline J gene is used to fill in that end. This chain uses TRBV11-2 with TRBJ1-5; 9 nucleotides line up with TRBD1. Per the germline V gene, CDR1 is SGHAT and CDR2 is FQNNGV. This CDR3 comprises 14 residues. V trimming: 4 bases; J trimming: 4 bases; junction bases outside the gene matches: 2. CDR3 region: CASSSQGANQPQHF. The CDR3 DNA, read in part, is TGTGCCAGCAGCTCACAGGGGGCGAATCAGCCC.

This clone was observed at least ten times. CDR3 region: CATSDFPSTDTQYF. The sequenced part of the CDR3 DNA is TGTGCCACCAGTGATTTTCCAAGCACAGATACG. The V gene is TRBV24-1, the J gene TRBJ2-3; no clear D. The read finishes 3 residues shy of the CDR3 end, and the germline J gene is used to complete it. CDR1 is KGHDR, CDR2 SFDVKD, per germline. There are 14 residues in the CDR3. Trimming took 1 base from V and 0 from J, leaving 4 bases between them.

This clone has ten or more counts. The DNA ends 3 residues before the CDR3 does, and the rest of the CDR3 is filled in from the germline J gene. The genes are TRBV20-1 and TRBJ1-5; TRBD1 aligns across 7 bases. CDR1 and CDR2 (germline): DFQATT, SNEGSKA (reference sequence). The CDR3 loop spans 16 amino acids. After removal of 6 bases from V and 0 bases from J, the junction contained 11 bases not matched to a gene. Partial CDR3 DNA: TGCAGTGCAAAAACCAGGGGGATGGTTAGCAATCAGCCC. Its protein product is CSAKTRGMVSNQP. The whole CDR3 protein reads CSAKTRGMVSNQPQHF.

At least ten counts were recorded for this clone. The CDR3 goes on 3 residues after the read ends, and that part is filled in from the germline J gene. V is TRBV5-6 and J is TRBJ2-5, with D uncertain. Per germline, CDR1 SGHDT and CDR2 YYEEEE. CDR3 size: 15 residues. The V end lost 0 bases, the J end lost 4 bases, and 13 bases lay between the germline ends. CDR3 in amino acids: CASSLGLLGVETQYF. CDR3 bases read: TGTGCCAGCAGCTTGGGCCTCCTGGGCGTAGAGACC.